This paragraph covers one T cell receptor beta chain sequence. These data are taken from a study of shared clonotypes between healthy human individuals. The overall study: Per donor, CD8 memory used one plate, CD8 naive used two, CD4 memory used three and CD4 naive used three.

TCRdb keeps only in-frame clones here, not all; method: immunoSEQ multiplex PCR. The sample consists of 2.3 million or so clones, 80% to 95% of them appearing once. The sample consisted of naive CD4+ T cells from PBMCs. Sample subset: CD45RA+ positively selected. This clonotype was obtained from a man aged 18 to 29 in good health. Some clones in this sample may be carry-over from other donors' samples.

The CDR3 region is CASSSGTGAPRSFF. The CDR3 DNA reads as TGTGCCAGCAGCTCCGGGACAGGGGCCCCACGGTCTTTCTTT. The gene calls are TRBV5-4 and TRBJ1-1; TRBD1 matches at 10 bases. Germline V gene lookup returns CDR1 SGHNT and CDR2 YYREEE (reference sequence). Trimming at V came to 3 bases and at J to 12 bases, leaving 11 bases not matched to a gene. The CDR3 is 14 amino acids.